Following are 11 T cell receptor beta chains from one sample sequenced in a study of OX40 agonist ivuxolimab in advanced cancers. Sequencing was performed with immunoSEQ multiplex PCR; in TCRdb, only in-frame clones are kept and a portion is missing. The sample lists approximately 77,000 clones; 85% to 95% were seen once. The sample was CD4+ or CD8+ T cells sorted from blood, taken in a trial of the OX40 agonist ivuxolimab. The receptors stem from an adult with an advanced solid tumor such as melanoma, head and neck, liver or kidney cancer.

The chain joins TRBV9 to TRBJ2-5; 14 nucleotides align to TRBD2. From germline, CDR1 is SGDLS and CDR2 YYNGEE. There are 17 residues in the CDR3. The V gene end was trimmed by 4 bases and the J gene end by 4 bases; junction bases not matched to a gene: 9. CDR3 DNA sequence: TGTGCCAGCAGCTCAAATGGACTAGCGGGGGGCCGAGAGACCCAGTACTTC. Translation: CASSSNGLAGGRETQYF.

The chain carries TRBV4-1 and TRBJ2-3; TRBD2 matches at 11 bases. V shed 4 bases and J 3 bases; nucleotides not matched to a gene: 9. This CDR3 has 17 residues. Per the germline V gene, CDR1 is MGHRA and CDR2 is YSYEKL. CDR3 coding DNA: TGCGCCAGCAGCCCCAATGGGGCTAGCGGGGGGACAGATACGCAGTATTTT. It is translated as CASSPNGASGGTDTQYF.

In nucleotides, the CDR3 is TGTGCCAGCAGCTCCCCCCTGGAGACCCAGTACTTC. The encoded protein is CASSSPLETQYF. The chain couples TRBV5-8 to TRBJ2-5; D not certain. Germline loops: CDR1 SGHTS, CDR2 YDEGEE. V was pared by 3 bases and J by 5 bases, with 8 bases between. The CDR3 sequence is 12 residues long.

The V gene is TRBV18, the J gene TRBJ2-3; TRBD2 is a possible D gene (6 bases). V lost 0 bases and J lost 5, with 12 bases in between. Per germline, CDR1 KGHSH and CDR2 LQKENI. The CDR3 length is 15 residues. The CDR3 sequence is CASSPPRGAEDTQYF. The CDR3 DNA reads TGTGCCAGCTCACCACCTCGCGGGGCGGAAGATACGCAGTATTTT.

The chain combines TRBV21-1 with TRBJ2-7; the D segment call TRBD2 is taken from the table without a DNA check. TRBV21-1 counts as a pseudogene. The CDR3 runs 13 residues. The CDR3 region is CASSKAALIEQYF. The CDR3 DNA follows: TGTGCCAGCAGCAAAGCCGCCCTAATCGAGCAGTACTTC.

The chain carries TRBV6-5 and TRBJ1-1; D perhaps matches TRBD1 (6 bases). Trimming took off 7 bases at V and 3 bases at J, with 9 bases between the two ends. Germline assignment: CDR1 MNHEY and CDR2 SVGAGI. This CDR3 has 12 amino acids. CDR3 sequence: CASTGDDTEAFF. The CDR3 region has the DNA TGTGCCAGCACAGGGGATGACACTGAAGCTTTCTTT.

This clone was detected once. The chain joins TRBV5-1 to TRBJ1-5; no definite D call. CDR3 size: 15 residues. Trimming stripped 0 bases from V and 0 bases from J, with 7 bases between. Looked up from germline, CDR1 is SGHRS and CDR2 is YFSETQ. Here the CDR3 reads CASSLAGNSNQPQHF. CDR3 sequence (DNA): TGCGCCAGCAGCTTGGCGGGTAATAGCAATCAGCCCCAGCATTTT. Looking up the rest from reference TRBV5-1 and TRBJ1-5 gives the full variable domain: KAGVTQTPRYLIKTRGQQVTLSCSPISGHRSVSWYQQTPGQGLQFLFEYFSETQRNKGNFPGRFSGRQFSNSRSEMNVSTLELGDSALYLCASSLAGNSNQPQHFGDGTRLSIL.

The genes are TRBV4-3 and TRBJ1-2; 11 bases map to TRBD1. The CDR3 runs 13 residues. Germline V gene lookup returns CDR1 LGHNA and CDR2 YSLEER. The ends lost 4 bases at V and 7 bases at J; junction bases unmatched: 2. The CDR3 loop is CASSPGTGGGYTF. The CDR3 DNA is TGCGCCAGCAGCCCAGGGACAGGGGGTGGCTACACCTTC.

The chain links TRBV13 to TRBJ2-7, with 9 bases aligning to TRBD1. CDR1 PRHDT and CDR2 FYEKMQ come from the germline V gene (reference sequence). The CDR3 is made up of 15 amino acids. Trimming removed 4 bases from V and 2 bases from J; junction bases left unmatched: 6. DNA for the CDR3: TGTGCCAGCAGCTCCCCGGGACAGGGAGCCTACGAGCAGTACTTC. Translated, it gives CASSSPGQGAYEQYF.

The chain employs TRBV6-4 and TRBJ2-3; D could derive from TRBD1 or TRBD2 (5 bases each). Germline assignment: CDR1 MRHNA and CDR2 SNTAGT. CDR3 size: 15 residues. Trimming stripped 5 bases from V and 2 bases from J, with 14 bases between. The CDR3 region is CASSPGPWDTDTQYF. CDR3 coding DNA: TGTGCCAGCAGTCCGGGACCATGGGACACAGATACGCAGTATTTT.

This clone was seen just once. The chain employs TRBV19 and TRBJ2-7; D possibly corresponds to TRBD1 (6 bases). Trimming removed 1 base from V and 0 bases from J, with 7 bases in between. The CDR3 totals 14 residues. Per the germline V gene, CDR1 is LNHDA and CDR2 is SQIVND (reference sequence). The CDR3 nucleotides read TGTGCCAGTAGTATAGGACAGGTCTCCTACGAGCAGTACTTC. This translates into CASSIGQVSYEQYF.